This T cell receptor (beta chain) was found in a study of T cells after yellow fever vaccination. One entry per CDR3 protein results from TCRdb running MiXCR on the 5' RACE reads. The profile covers 250,000 or so distinct CDR3 sequences, with 3.6% appearing a single time and around 19% taken by the ten largest. At least ten counts were recorded for this clonotype. V dropped 10 bases and J dropped 7; count of bases not matched to a gene: 8. In germline, CDR1 is SGHRS, CDR2 YFSETQ. The CDR3 totals 13 residues. The specimen was PBMCs, collected 15 days after the yellow fever booster vaccination. The V and J genes are TRBV5-1 and TRBJ1-6, with 7 bases identical to TRBD1. The sequence came from a man in his late teens or twenties who received the YFV17D yellow fever vaccine. Written as DNA, the CDR3 is TGCGCCGGCCGGGACAGCGAAAATTCACCCCTCCACTTT. The encoded protein is CAGRDSENSPLHF.